The rows below give T cell receptor beta chains drawn from one sample of a study of human T cells and chemical hapten exposure. TCRdb independently ran MiXCR on the RACE reads; one entry per CDR3 protein. This sample has 60,000 to 80,000 distinct CDR3 sequences; 6.5% to 8.5% occur once, and the top ten carry about 1.5%. The sample consisted of whole blood, taken in connection with sensitization to the hapten diphenylcyclopropenone (DPC). Receptors were obtained from a woman younger than 45 with alopecia areata. Some clones in this sample may be carry-over from other donors' samples. Both conserved end residues are part of each CDR3. The D gene is left open where the match is weak. Clone size is given for some rows only: seen once, a few or many times, or a class if the clone is expanded.

j_call v_call d_call clone_size cdr3_nt cdr3_aa
TRBJ1-3 TRBV7-9 NA many TGTGCCAGCAGCTTAGGAGAGGCCGGCGGAAACACCATATATTTT CASSLGEAGGNTIYF
TRBJ2-5 TRBV7-9 NA many TGTGCCAGCAGCTTTCGCCTTCCGGGACAACAAGAGACCCAGTACTTC CASSFRLPGQQETQYF
TRBJ2-7 TRBV11-2 TRBD2 many TGTGCCAGCAGCCCTAGACTAGCGGGGCCCACCTACGAGCAGTACTTC CASSPRLAGPTYEQYF
TRBJ2-3 TRBV2 NA many TGTGCCAGCAGAGAGGGGTCTAGCACAGATACGCAGTATTTT CASREGSSTDTQYF
TRBJ2-3 TRBV20-1 NA many TGCAGTGCTAGAGGGGTGGAGGGCTTCACAGATACGCAGTATTTT CSARGVEGFTDTQYF
TRBJ2-1 TRBV20-1 TRBD2 many TGCAGTGCCCCCCAGCGGGGGCGGGGGGGCCCCAATGAGCAGTTCTTC CSAPQRGRGGPNEQFF
TRBJ1-1 TRBV27 TRBD1 few TGTGCCAGCAGTTTACAGGGGGTGAACACTGAAGCTTTCTTT CASSLQGVNTEAFF
TRBJ1-5 TRBV5-1 NA many TGCGCCAGCAGCTTGGAGGGGAATAGCAATCAGCCCCAGCATTTT CASSLEGNSNQPQHF
TRBJ2-2 TRBV3-1 TRBD1 few TGTGCCAGCAGCTCCCGGGACAGGGGATACACCGGGGAGCTGTTTTTT CASSSRDRGYTGELFF
TRBJ2-3 TRBV12-3/TRBV12-4 TRBD2 many TGTGCCAGCAGTTTCTTTGCCGCGGGAGGGACGGATACGCAGTATTTT CASSFFAAGGTDTQYF
TRBJ1-2 TRBV12-3/TRBV12-4 NA NA TGTGCCAGCAGCCCAATCGACCCTGGACAAACTAACTATGGCTACACCTTC CASSPIDPGQTNYGYTF
TRBJ2-3 TRBV29-1 TRBD2 many TGCAGCGTTGTTGGGCAGCGGGGGGGCACAGATACGCAGTATTTT CSVVGQRGGTDTQYF
TRBJ2-2 TRBV27 TRBD1 NA TGTGCCAGCAGTCGGCCCGGGACAGCGAACACCGGGGAGCTGTTTTTT CASSRPGTANTGELFF
TRBJ2-7 TRBV2 NA many TGTGCCAGCAGCCGGGACTTCTCCTACGAGCAGTACTTC CASSRDFSYEQYF
TRBJ2-3 TRBV11-2 TRBD2 many TGTGCCAGCGCTCAACCCTGGGGCGGGGGGGTGAGGGCAGATACGCAGTATTTT CASAQPWGGGVRADTQYF
TRBJ2-7 TRBV20-1 NA many TGCAGTGCTTATTTGGGGGGAGGCTACGAGCAGTACTTC CSAYLGGGYEQYF
TRBJ1-2 TRBV5-1 NA many TGCGCCAGCAGCTTGTGGGCAGGACACTATGGCTACACCTTC CASSLWAGHYGYTF
TRBJ2-3 TRBV20-1 TRBD2 few TGCAGTGCTAGCGTAGCGGGGAGGGTATTAGATACGCAGTATTTT CSASVAGRVLDTQYF
TRBJ2-2 TRBV14 TRBD2 many TGTGCCAGCAGCCAAGTGGAGCGGGGATTTCTCGCCGGGGAGCTGTTTTTT CASSQVERGFLAGELFF
TRBJ2-1 TRBV7-9 TRBD2 NA TGTGCCAGCAGCTTCCGACAGGGGACTAGCGGACTTAATGAGCAGTTCTTC CASSFRQGTSGLNEQFF
TRBJ2-7 TRBV30 TRBD1 many TGTGCCTGGAACAGGGGTCCCTACGAGCAGTACTTC CAWNRGPYEQYF
TRBJ1-1 TRBV29-1 NA NA TGCAGCGTTGTACAGCGTGGCACTGAAGCTTTCTTT CSVVQRGTEAFF
TRBJ1-1 TRBV29-1 NA many TGCAGCGTTGGACTCGGGGGCCCCAGCACTGAAGCTTTCTTT CSVGLGGPSTEAFF
TRBJ1-6 TRBV9 NA many TGTGCCAGCAAGAATTATAATTCACCCCTCCACTTT CASKNYNSPLHF
TRBJ1-5 TRBV20-1 NA many TGCAGTGCTAGAGATCGCTTTAGAGACGGTCAGCCCCAGCATTTT CSARDRFRDGQPQHF
TRBJ2-1 TRBV12-3/TRBV12-4 TRBD1 many TGTGCCAGCAGTTCCCGACAGGGACCCTACAATGAGCAGTTCTTC CASSSRQGPYNEQFF
TRBJ2-6 TRBV19 NA many TGTGCCAGTAGTAAACAAAGCTTGGTTTCCCTCTCTGGGGCCAACGTCCTGACTTTC CASSKQSLVSLSGANVLTF
TRBJ2-4 TRBV7-9 NA many TGTGCCAGCAGCTTAGACGTCTCTGTTGACATTCAGTACTTC CASSLDVSVDIQYF
TRBJ1-1 TRBV5-1 NA NA TGCGCCAGCAGCTTGGAAGGGGCTACGAACACTGAAGCTTTCTTT CASSLEGATNTEAFF
TRBJ1-2 TRBV25-1 TRBD1 NA TGTGCCAGCAGTGAACTGACAGGGTTCTATGGCTACACCTTC CASSELTGFYGYTF
TRBJ2-3 TRBV7-9 TRBD1 NA TGTGCCAGCAGCTTAGCGCCGACAGGGCGAACAGATACGCAGTATTTT CASSLAPTGRTDTQYF
TRBJ1-5 TRBV6-5 TRBD1 many TGTGCCAGCAATCCTCCAACCGGGACAGGACAAACTTATAGCAATCAGCCCCAGCATTTT CASNPPTGTGQTYSNQPQHF
TRBJ1-5 TRBV2 NA NA TGTGCCAGCAGTGAAGGTCCTTATAGCAATCAGCCCCAGCATTTT CASSEGPYSNQPQHF
TRBJ1-3 TRBV6-5 NA many TGTGCCAGCAGGTCTTATTTTAGCTCTGGAAACACCATATATTTT CASRSYFSSGNTIYF
TRBJ2-3 TRBV7-2 NA few TGTGCCAGCAGCCAACGTCCGGGGACGGTGGGACTGCAGCAGTATTTT CASSQRPGTVGLQQYF
TRBJ1-6 TRBV10-3 TRBD1 many TGTGCCATCAGTGAGTCCGGGACAGCCAATTCACCCCTCCACTTT CAISESGTANSPLHF
TRBJ2-2 TRBV6-1 NA many TGTGCCAGCAGGGCAGGGACCGTAAACACCGGGGAGCTGTTTTTT CASRAGTVNTGELFF
TRBJ2-7 TRBV6-5 NA many TGTGCCAGCAGTTCTCCTAGCGAGGAGCAGTACTTC CASSSPSEEQYF
TRBJ2-1 TRBV10-3 NA many TGTGCCATCACGCGGGACGACAATGAGCAGTTCTTC CAITRDDNEQFF
TRBJ1-1 TRBV7-2 TRBD1 few TGTGCCAACAGACAGGGTGTGGGCACTGAAGCTTTCTTT CANRQGVGTEAFF
TRBJ2-5 TRBV7-9 NA NA TGTGCCACCACGGAGGGCAGGGTAGAGACCCAGTACTTC CATTEGRVETQYF